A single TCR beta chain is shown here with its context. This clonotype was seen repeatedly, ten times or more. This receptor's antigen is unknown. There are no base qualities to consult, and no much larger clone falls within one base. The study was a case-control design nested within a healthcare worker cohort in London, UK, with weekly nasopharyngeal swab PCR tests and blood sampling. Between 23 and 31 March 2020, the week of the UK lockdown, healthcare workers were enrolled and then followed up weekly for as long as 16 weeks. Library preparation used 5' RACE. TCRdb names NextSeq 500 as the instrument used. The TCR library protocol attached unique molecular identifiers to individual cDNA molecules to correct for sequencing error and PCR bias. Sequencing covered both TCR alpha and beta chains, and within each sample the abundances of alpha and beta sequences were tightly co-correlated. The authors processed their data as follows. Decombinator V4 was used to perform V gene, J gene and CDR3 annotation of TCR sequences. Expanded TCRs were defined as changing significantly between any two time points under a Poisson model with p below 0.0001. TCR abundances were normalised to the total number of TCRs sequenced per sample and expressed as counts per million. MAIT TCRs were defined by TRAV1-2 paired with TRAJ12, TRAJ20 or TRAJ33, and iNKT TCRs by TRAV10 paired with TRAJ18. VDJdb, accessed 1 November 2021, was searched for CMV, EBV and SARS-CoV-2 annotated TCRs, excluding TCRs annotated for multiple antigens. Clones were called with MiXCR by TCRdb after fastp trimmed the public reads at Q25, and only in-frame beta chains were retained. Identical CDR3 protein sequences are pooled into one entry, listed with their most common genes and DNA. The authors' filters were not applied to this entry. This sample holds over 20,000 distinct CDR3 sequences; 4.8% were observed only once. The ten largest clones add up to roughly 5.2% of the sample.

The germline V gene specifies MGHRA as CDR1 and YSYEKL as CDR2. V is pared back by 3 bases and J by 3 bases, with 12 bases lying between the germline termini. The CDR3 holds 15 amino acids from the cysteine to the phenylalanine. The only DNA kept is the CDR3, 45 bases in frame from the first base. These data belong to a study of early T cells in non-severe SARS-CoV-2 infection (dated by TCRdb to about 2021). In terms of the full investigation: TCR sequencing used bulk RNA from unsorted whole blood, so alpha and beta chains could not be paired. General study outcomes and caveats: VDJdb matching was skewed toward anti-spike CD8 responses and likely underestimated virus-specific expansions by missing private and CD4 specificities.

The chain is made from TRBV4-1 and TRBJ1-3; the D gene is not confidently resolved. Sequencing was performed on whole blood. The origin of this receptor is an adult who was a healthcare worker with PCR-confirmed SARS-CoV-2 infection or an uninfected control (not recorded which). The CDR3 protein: CASSQILLGGNTIYF. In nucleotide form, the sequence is TGCGCCAGCAGCCAGATCTTGCTGGGTGGAAACACCATATATTTT.